This T cell receptor beta chain was found in a study of blood T cells in healthy people across ages. Study results and limitations: Estimates of diversity drawn from one million T cells were considered underestimates.

PBMCs, at least 7 million per sample, were isolated. A second PCR of roughly 7 to 11 cycles used a sample-barcoded 5' primer and a J-beta primer mix. TCRdb re-derived calls from the 5' RACE reads in MiXCR, one entry per CDR3 protein. The table records hundreds of thousands of distinct CDR3 sequences, approximately 29% of them present only once. This CDR3 has 16 residues. V lost 3 bases to trimming and J lost 7 bases, with 18 bases between them. In germline, CDR1 is KGHSH, CDR2 LQKENI. Regarding this clonotype: The target antigen is unknown.

The rearrangement joins TRBV18 to TRBJ1-4, with D maybe TRBD1 (5 bases). Sequenced sample: blood. The source of this sequence is a woman over 75 in good health. The CDR3 spells CASSPAQNLGGEKLFF. DNA of the CDR3: TGTGCCAGCTCACCGGCGCAGAACCTGGGGGGTGAAAAACTGTTTTTT.